This TCR beta chain was observed in a study of cytomegalovirus exposure and HLA in healthy donors. Study-wide findings and caveats: The study designated roughly 160 TCR beta chains cytomegalovirus-associated.

Points on this clone: Its antigen is unidentified.

The primer mix had 60 Vbeta and 13 Jbeta primers. The method was immunoSEQ multiplex PCR; TCRdb's version includes in-frame clones alone and lacks a portion of them. The data hold around 160,000 clones, with roughly 79% observed a single time. The sequence was obtained from a man aged 50 to 59 in good health and CMV-seropositive. The sequenced material came from PBMCs.

The CDR3 is CASSQAPIARSSTDTQYF. CDR3 nucleotide sequence: TGCGCCAGCAGCCAAGCCCCCATTGCGCGGTCTAGCACAGATACGCAGTATTTT. The chain couples TRBV4-1 to TRBJ2-3, with unresolved D. Trimming cost V 1 base and J 0 bases, with 17 bases left between them. The CDR3 extends over 18 amino acids. From germline, CDR1 is MGHRA and CDR2 YSYEKL.